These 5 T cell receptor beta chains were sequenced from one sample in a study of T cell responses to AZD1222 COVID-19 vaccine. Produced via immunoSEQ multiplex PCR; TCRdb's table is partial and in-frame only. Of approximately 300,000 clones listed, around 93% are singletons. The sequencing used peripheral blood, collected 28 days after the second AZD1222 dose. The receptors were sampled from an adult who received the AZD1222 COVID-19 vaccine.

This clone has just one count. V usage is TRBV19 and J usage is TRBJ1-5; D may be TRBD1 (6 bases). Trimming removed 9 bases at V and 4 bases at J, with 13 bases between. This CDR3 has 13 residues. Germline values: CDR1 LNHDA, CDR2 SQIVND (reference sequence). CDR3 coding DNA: TGTGCCAGCCAGGGGAGTCTTAATCAGCCCCAGCATTTT. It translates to CASQGSLNQPQHF. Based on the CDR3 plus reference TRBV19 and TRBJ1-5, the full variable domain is DGGITQSPKYLFRKEGQNVTLSCEQNLNHDAMYWYRQDPGQGLRLIYYSQIVNDFQKGDIAEGYSVSREKKESFPLTVTSAQKNPTAFYLCASQGSLNQPQHFGDGTRLSIL.

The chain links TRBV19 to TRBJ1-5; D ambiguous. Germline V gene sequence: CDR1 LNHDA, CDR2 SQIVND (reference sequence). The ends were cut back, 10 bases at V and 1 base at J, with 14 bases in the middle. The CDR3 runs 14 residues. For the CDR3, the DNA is TGTGCCACCTCCCCGGCGGGCAGCAATCAGCCCCAGCATTTT. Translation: CATSPAGSNQPQHF.

CDR3 sequence: CASSQRDRDYEQYF. CDR3 nucleotide sequence: TGTGCCAGCAGCCAACGGGACAGGGACTACGAGCAGTACTTC. This chain joins TRBV3-1 (or the pseudogene TRBV3-2) and TRBJ2-7; TRBD1 matches 9 bases. Germline assignment: CDR1 LGHDT and CDR2 YNNKEL (reference sequence). Germline trimming cut 2 bases from V and 3 bases from J; bases unmatched to any gene: 2. This CDR3 is 14 amino acids long.

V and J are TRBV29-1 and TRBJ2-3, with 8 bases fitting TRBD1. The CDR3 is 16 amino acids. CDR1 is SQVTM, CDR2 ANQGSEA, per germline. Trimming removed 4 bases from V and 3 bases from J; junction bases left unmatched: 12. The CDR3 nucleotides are TGCAGCGTTGGGGGGCTGGTTCAGGGGGCAACAGATACGCAGTATTTT. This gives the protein CSVGGLVQGATDTQYF.

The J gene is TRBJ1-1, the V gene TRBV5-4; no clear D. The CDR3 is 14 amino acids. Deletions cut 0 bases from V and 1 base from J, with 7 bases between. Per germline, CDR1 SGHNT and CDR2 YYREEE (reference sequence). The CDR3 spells CASSLVTENTEAFF. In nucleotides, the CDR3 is TGTGCCAGCAGCTTGGTGACGGAGAACACTGAAGCTTTCTTT.